A single sample is the source of the 28 T cell receptor beta chains below, sequenced in a study of blood T cells in healthy people across ages. Next came a second PCR, run for 7 to 11 cycles, which used a sample-barcoded 5' primer along with a J-beta primer mix. TCRdb re-called the 5' RACE reads through MiXCR, storing one row per CDR3 protein. The table shows more than 800,000 distinct CDR3 sequences, with about 28% occurring only once. The source material was blood. These receptors came from a woman older than 75 in good health.

This clonotype was recorded at least ten times. The chain employs TRBV25-1 and TRBJ2-3, with 7 bases aligning to TRBD1. The J segment lost 4 bases and the V segment lost 6 bases, leaving 10 bases of the junction unmatched. The CDR3 runs 15 residues. Per the germline V gene, CDR1 is MGHDK and CDR2 is SYGVNS. The CDR3 loop is CASSARHRGPDTQYF. DNA of the CDR3: TGTGCCAGCAGCGCGCGTCACAGGGGCCCAGATACGCAGTATTTT.

The sample holds a few counts of this clonotype. The chain combines TRBV6-5 with TRBJ1-6; no reliable D call. The CDR3 extends over 13 amino acids. The V gene's germline CDR1 is MNHEY and CDR2 SVGAGI. Trimming removed 0 bases at V and 10 bases at J, with 7 bases between. CDR3 loop: CASSYSKTSPLHF. The CDR3 nucleotides are TGTGCCAGCAGTTACTCGAAAACCTCACCCCTCCACTTT.

This clonotype was seen ten or more times. This CDR3 is CASSFLERNYGYTF. DNA for the CDR3: TGTGCCAGCAGTTTTTTAGAGAGGAACTATGGCTACACCTTC. This chain joins TRBV12-3 or TRBV12-4 and TRBJ1-2, with D uncertain. CDR3 size: 14 residues. V lost 3 bases and J 2 bases, leaving 10 bases between the germline ends.

To note about this clonotype: Given a much more abundant clone one base away, this may be a read error. V and J are TRBV6-5 and TRBJ1-1; D might be TRBD1 (5 bases). Germline CDR1 is MNHEY and CDR2 is SVGAGI. This CDR3 spans 15 amino acids. The V gene lost 0 bases and the J gene lost 5 bases, with 13 bases spanning the gap. Here the CDR3 reads CASSYSGLSHTEAFF. The DNA for the CDR3 is TGTGCCAGCAGTTACTCGGGACTTAGTCATACTGAAGCTTTCTTT.

This clonotype turned up a few times. V is TRBV27 and J is TRBJ2-7; 8 bases map to TRBD1. CDR1 MNHEY and CDR2 SMNVEV come from the germline V gene (reference sequence). CDR3 length: 13 residues. CDR3 sequence reads: CVSSRTGGYEQYV. The CDR3 DNA reads as TGTGTCAGCAGTCGCACAGGGGGCTACGAGCAGTACGTC.

For this clonotype: This may be a read error: a much more frequent sequence differs by one nucleotide. The chain carries TRBV6-2 or TRBV6-3 and TRBJ2-7; D is uncertain. The germline V gene encodes CDR1 MNHEY and CDR2 SVGEGT. CDR3 length equals 15 residues. CDR3 coding DNA: TGTGCCAGCAGTCCCGCCGGGCTCCAACTCTACGAGCGGTACTTC. Translating gives CASSPAGLQLYERYF.

This clonotype was found once. Just one base apart from a much larger clone, this may be a read error. The genes are TRBV15 and TRBJ1-2, with D unresolved. Germline assignment: CDR1 LNHNV and CDR2 YYDKDF (reference sequence). CDR3 length: 14 residues. The germline V and J ends were trimmed by 7 bases and 2 bases, with 14 bases remaining between them. Written as DNA, the CDR3 is TGTGCCACCAACAATCTCCCGAGAAACTATGGCTACACCTTC. It is translated as CATNNLPRNYGYTF.

This clonotype was seen a handful of times. The chain recombines TRBV30 with TRBJ1-5; D perhaps matches TRBD1 (5 bases). Trimming left V 0 bases short and J 4 bases short, with 7 bases between. The CDR3 extends over 13 amino acids. Germline V lookup: CDR1 GTSNPN, CDR2 SVGIG (reference sequence). CDR3 sequence: CAWSVQANQPQHF. In DNA form, the CDR3 reads TGTGCCTGGAGTGTACAGGCAAATCAGCCCCAGCATTTT.

The chain couples TRBV7-2 to TRBJ1-5; D might be TRBD1 (5 bases). The germline V gene encodes CDR1 SGHTA and CDR2 FQGNSA. The CDR3 has 15 residues. V was trimmed by 1 base and J by 5 bases, leaving 12 bases between them. The CDR3 nucleotides are TGTGCCAGCAGCTTAGTACAGGCCTACGATCAGCCCCAGCATTTT. This gives the protein CASSLVQAYDQPQHF.

This clonotype has ten or more counts. The chain carries TRBV7-9 and TRBJ2-1; D not certain. Trimming took off 2 bases at V and 9 bases at J, with 5 bases between the two ends. This CDR3 contains 11 residues. The germline V gene encodes CDR1 SEHNR and CDR2 FQNEAQ (reference sequence). DNA for the CDR3: TGTGCCAGCAGCTTAAATTCTGAGCAGTTCTTC. This gives the protein CASSLNSEQFF. Filled out from reference TRBV7-9 and TRBJ2-1, the complete variable domain reads DTGVSQNPRHKITKRGQNVTFRCDPISEHNRLYWYRQTLGQGPEFLTYFQNEAQLEKSRLLSDRFSAERPKGSFSTLEIQRTEQGDSAMYLCASSLNSEQFFGPGTRLTVL.

This clonotype showed up many times. The chain couples TRBV7-2 to TRBJ2-5; no firm D call. With 4 bases removed from V and 5 bases from J, the gap between germline ends came to 14 bases. The CDR3 length is 14 residues. Germline CDR1 and CDR2: SGHTA and FQGNSA. Here the CDR3 reads CASSSSRAGETQYF. The CDR3 DNA reads TGTGCCAGCAGCTCGTCTCGGGCCGGGGAGACCCAGTACTTC. The full variable domain, rest sourced from reference TRBV7-2 and TRBJ2-5, is GAGVSQSPSNKVTEKGKDVELRCDPISGHTALYWYRQSLGQGLEFLIYFQGNSAPDKSGLPSDRFSAERTGGSVSTLTIQRTQQEDSAVYLCASSSSRAGETQYFGPGTRLLVL.

To note about this clonotype: A much larger clone differs by one base, so this may be a read error. The genes are TRBV2 and TRBJ2-5, with D uncertain. The CDR3 runs to 14 residues. Between the trimmed V and J ends, which lost 4 bases and 11 bases, there was a span of 20 bases. CDR1 SNHLY and CDR2 FYNNEI come from the germline V gene. The CDR3 sequence is CASSGTYPYNEQYF. DNA for the CDR3: TGTGCCAGCAGTGGCACCTATCCCTACAATGAGCAGTACTTC.

This clonotype came up a few times. This sequence may be a read error, since a much larger clone differs from it by one base. V gene TRBV5-1 combines with J gene TRBJ2-5, with 7 nucleotides matching TRBD1. The V segment lost 4 bases and the J segment 11 bases; nucleotides outside the gene matches: 14. Germline loops: CDR1 SGHRS, CDR2 YFSETQ. This CDR3 has 14 amino acids. CDR3 DNA: TGCGCCAGCAGCAACCCGACAGGGTGGAATGAGCAGTACTTC. Translated: CASSNPTGWNEQYF.

This clonotype was detected once. The CDR3 region is CSVDSASGGPETQYF. CDR3 coding DNA: TGCAGCGTTGATTCGGCTAGCGGAGGGCCAGAGACCCAGTACTTC. This chain links TRBV29-1 with TRBJ2-5, with 7 bases aligning to TRBD2. Per the germline V gene, CDR1 is SQVTM and CDR2 is ANQGSEA. V was clipped by 3 bases and J by 4 bases; unmatched bases: 11. The length of the CDR3 is 15 residues.

The chain combines TRBV27 with TRBJ2-7; D unresolved. V was trimmed by 2 bases and J by 2 bases, leaving 19 bases between them. CDR1 is MNHEY and CDR2 is SMNVEV in the germline V gene (reference sequence). The CDR3 runs 17 residues. As DNA, the CDR3 is TGTGCCAGCAGTTTAAAATCGGGTACAGTAAGTCCCTACGAGCAGTACTTC. It specifies CASSLKSGTVSPYEQYF.

The CDR3 sequence: CASSLAYGSQGTEAFF. The CDR3 DNA is TGTGCCAGCAGCTTAGCTTACGGGAGCCAGGGCACTGAAGCTTTCTTT. The chain combines TRBV7-2 with TRBJ1-1; D is perhaps TRBD1 (5 bases). This CDR3 is 16 amino acids long. V was clipped by 0 bases and J by 4 bases, with 15 bases between them. Germline V gene sequence: CDR1 SGHTA, CDR2 FQGNSA.

This clonotype came up once. Relative to the germline gene, one junction end is altered; a read error may explain this. This chain joins TRBV19 and TRBJ2-3; D uncertain. This CDR3 has 12 amino acids. Germline assignment: CDR1 LNHDA and CDR2 SQIVND (reference sequence). The CDR3 nucleotides read TGTACCAGTAGTCTCTCCACAGATACGCAGTATTTT. This sequence encodes CTSSLSTDTQYF.

The chain recombines TRBV12-3 or TRBV12-4 with TRBJ2-7; possibly TRBD2 for D (5 bases). The CDR3 spans 16 residues. The V gene lost 7 bases and the J gene lost 2 bases, with 21 bases spanning the gap. CDR3 sequence: CASTLGVSGVPYEQYF. CDR3 nucleotides: TGTGCCAGCACCCTCGGAGTGTCCGGGGTCCCCTACGAGCAGTACTTC.

This clonotype appeared a few times. The V gene is TRBV7-2, the J gene TRBJ1-2, with D perhaps TRBD1 (5 bases). CDR1 is SGHTA, CDR2 FQGNSA, per germline. The V gene lost 4 bases and the J gene lost 2 bases, with 11 bases spanning the gap. The CDR3 runs to 14 residues. The CDR3: CASSYTGGNYGYTF. The CDR3 DNA reads as TGTGCCAGCAGCTATACCGGGGGGAACTATGGCTACACCTTC.

This clonotype was seen repeatedly, ten times or more. V and J are TRBV7-2 and TRBJ2-1; 10 bases map to TRBD2. Germline V lookup: CDR1 SGHTA, CDR2 FQGNSA. This CDR3 region has 16 residues. The V segment lost 5 bases and the J segment 0 bases; nucleotides outside the gene matches: 4. The CDR3 sequence is CASSTTSGVSYNEQFF. The CDR3 nucleotides read TGTGCCAGCAGCACCACTAGCGGGGTCTCCTACAATGAGCAGTTCTTC.

This chain uses TRBV5-6 with TRBJ2-3; perhaps TRBD1 as D (5 bases). This CDR3 is 16 amino acids long. Germline lookup yields CDR1 SGHDT and CDR2 YYEEEE. Trimming cost V 1 base and J 2 bases, with 14 bases left between them. In nucleotides, the CDR3 is TGTGCCAGCAGCTTGTGGAAGACAGCTTACACAGATACGCAGTATTTT. Residues: CASSLWKTAYTDTQYF.

There are a few counts of this clonotype. This chain links TRBV25-1 with TRBJ1-1; D might be TRBD1 (5 bases). Germline-derived CDR1 and CDR2 are MGHDK and SYGVNS. The CDR3 is 13 residues long. The V end lost 2 bases, the J end lost 4 bases, and 8 bases lay between the germline ends. The chain's CDR3 is CASSELGATEAFF. For the CDR3, the DNA is TGTGCCAGCAGTGAACTAGGGGCCACTGAAGCTTTCTTT.

The chain joins TRBV30 to TRBJ1-5; possible D gene TRBD1, 5 bases. Deletions cut 2 bases from V and 0 bases from J, with 17 bases between. The germline V gene encodes CDR1 GTSNPN and CDR2 SVGIG (reference sequence). The CDR3 is 17 amino acids. This CDR3 is CAWSYGVGGYSNQPQHF. DNA of the CDR3: TGTGCCTGGAGTTATGGTGTGGGGGGTTATAGCAATCAGCCCCAGCATTTT.

Only a few counts were recorded for this clonotype. The chain carries TRBV7-2 and TRBJ1-1, with D possibly being TRBD1 (6 bases). V dropped 6 bases and J dropped 6 bases, with 14 bases sitting between them. Germline V CDR1 and CDR2: SGHTA, FQGNSA. This CDR3 comprises 13 residues. The CDR3 reads CASRQTGSAEAFF. CDR3 bases: TGTGCCAGCAGACAAACAGGGAGTGCTGAAGCTTTCTTT. Variable domain in full (rest from reference TRBV7-2 and TRBJ1-1): GAGVSQSPSNKVTEKGKDVELRCDPISGHTALYWYRQSLGQGLEFLIYFQGNSAPDKSGLPSDRFSAERTGGSVSTLTIQRTQQEDSAVYLCASRQTGSAEAFFGQGTRLTVV.

Ten or more counts support this clonotype. The CDR3 DNA reads TGCGCCAGCAGCCAAGATGCAGGGACCTACGAGCAGTACTTC. Residues: CASSQDAGTYEQYF. The V gene is TRBV4-1, the J gene TRBJ2-7; TRBD1 might be the D (5 bases). This CDR3 is 14 amino acids long. V lost 0 bases and J lost 2, with 8 bases in between. Germline V gene sequence: CDR1 MGHRA, CDR2 YSYEKL.

This clonotype has ten or more counts. The chain links TRBV6-5 to TRBJ1-2; 10 bases fit TRBD1. CDR3 size: 12 residues. V lost 6 bases, J lost 8 bases, and 3 bases stayed unmatched. From germline, CDR1 is MNHEY and CDR2 SVGAGI. In DNA form, the CDR3 reads TGTGCCAGCAGGCAGACAGGGGGCGGCTACACCTTC. It specifies CASRQTGGGYTF.

The chain recombines TRBV5-1 with TRBJ1-5, with D maybe TRBD1 (5 bases). Germline V gene sequence: CDR1 SGHRS, CDR2 YFSETQ. V gave up 4 bases and J gave up 2 bases, with 10 bases separating them. The CDR3 sequence is 14 residues long. The chain's CDR3 is CASSPGERNQPQHF. CDR3 DNA: TGCGCCAGCAGCCCGGGGGAGCGCAATCAGCCCCAGCATTTT.

This clonotype has ten or more counts. The chain recombines TRBV7-2 with TRBJ2-7, with TRBD2 matching 8 bases. Trimming at V came to 4 bases and at J to 2 bases, leaving 7 bases not matched to a gene. Germline V gene sequence: CDR1 SGHTA, CDR2 FQGNSA. The CDR3 is made up of 15 amino acids. As DNA, the CDR3 is TGTGCCAGCAGCTCCCGGGTTAGCGGGACCTACGAGCAGTACTTC. Its protein product is CASSSRVSGTYEQYF.